The clone carrying this TCR beta chain was counted at least ten times. This sample stems from a study of identical twins. With template switching, a universal primer site was added, and the cDNA carried unique molecular identifiers. TCRdb independently ran MiXCR on the 5' RACE reads; one entry per CDR3 protein. The table includes about 1.7 million distinct CDR3 sequences, about 31% detected once. With V trimmed by 5 bases and J by 7 bases, 3 bases remained unmatched. The CDR3 has 12 amino acids. The specimen was cord blood. The chain uses TRBV12-3 or TRBV12-4 and TRBJ2-7; the match to TRBD1 covers 9 bases. The sequence came from a newborn girl in good health. The CDR3: CASSHRGLEQYF. DNA of the CDR3: TGTGCCAGCAGTCACAGGGGGCTTGAGCAGTACTTC.